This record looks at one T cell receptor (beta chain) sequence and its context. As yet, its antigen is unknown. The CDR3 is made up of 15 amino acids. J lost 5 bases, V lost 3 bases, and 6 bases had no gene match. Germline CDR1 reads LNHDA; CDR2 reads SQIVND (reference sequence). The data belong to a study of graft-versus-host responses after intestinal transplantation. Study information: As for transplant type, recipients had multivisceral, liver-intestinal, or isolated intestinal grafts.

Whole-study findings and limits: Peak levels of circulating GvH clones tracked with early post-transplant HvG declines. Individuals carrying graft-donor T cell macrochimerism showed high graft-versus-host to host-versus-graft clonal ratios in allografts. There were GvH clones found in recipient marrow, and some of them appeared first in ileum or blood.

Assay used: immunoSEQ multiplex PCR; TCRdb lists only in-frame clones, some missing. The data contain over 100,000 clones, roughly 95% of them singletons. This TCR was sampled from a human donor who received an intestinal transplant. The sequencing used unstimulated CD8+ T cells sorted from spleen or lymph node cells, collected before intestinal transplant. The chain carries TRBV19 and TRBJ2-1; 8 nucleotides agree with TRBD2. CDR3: CASSITSGAHNEQFF. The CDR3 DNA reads TGTGCCAGTAGTATCACTAGCGGAGCCCACAATGAGCAGTTCTTC.